The 21 T cell receptor beta chains below come from one sample, sequenced in a study of control samples from healthy donors and cancer patients. The repertoire was sequenced with immunoSEQ multiplex PCR; TCRdb's copy has only in-frame clones and lacks some. The sample lists some 120,000 clones, around 87% occurring once. Input material: blood. The receptors stem from a man in his 60s in good health.

CDR3 region: CATSRDGPGHYPYGYTF. In DNA form, the CDR3 reads TGTGCCACCAGCAGAGATGGGCCGGGACATTACCCCTATGGCTACACCTTC. The chain is built from TRBV15 and TRBJ1-2; D perhaps matches TRBD1 (6 bases). Germline V gene data show CDR1 as LNHNV and CDR2 as YYDKDF (reference sequence). Trimming shortened V by 0 bases and J by 4 bases, and 18 bases separated the two germline ends. The CDR3 contains 17 residues.

V gene TRBV28 combines with J gene TRBJ1-1; D is possibly TRBD1 (6 bases). The CDR3 contains 14 residues. Germline CDR1 is MDHEN and CDR2 is SYDVKM. Trimming left V 5 bases short and J 4 bases short, with 14 bases between. The CDR3 protein is CASSIPTGATEAFF. For the CDR3, the DNA is TGTGCCAGCAGTATACCGACAGGTGCCACTGAAGCTTTCTTT.

Notes on this clone: The sample contains more than one DNA sequence encoding this CDR3. V is TRBV28 and J is TRBJ2-7, with 8 bases aligning to TRBD1. CDR3 size: 15 residues. Germline V gives CDR1 MDHEN, CDR2 SYDVKM. The V segment lost 2 bases and the J segment 1 base; nucleotides outside the gene matches: 4. Here the CDR3 reads CASSLAGGGSYEQYF. CDR3 sequence (DNA): TGTGCCAGCAGTTTAGCAGGGGGCGGTTCCTACGAGCAGTACTTC.

The V gene is TRBV7-8, the J gene TRBJ1-4; D gene uncertain. Germline V gives CDR1 SGHVS, CDR2 FQNEAQ. CDR3 length: 14 residues. Trimming shortened V by 5 bases and J by 6 bases, and 13 bases separated the two germline ends. CDR3 nucleotide sequence: TGTGCCAGCAGCCCGGTCAGAGGGTATGAAAAACTGTTTTTT. Translation: CASSPVRGYEKLFF. Variable domain in full (rest from reference TRBV7-8 and TRBJ1-4): GAGVSQSPRYKVAKRGQDVALRCDPISGHVSLFWYQQALGQGPEFLTYFQNEAQLDKSGLPSDRFFAERPEGSVSTLKIQRTQQEDSAVYLCASSPVRGYEKLFFGSGTQLSVL.

The chain employs TRBV18 and TRBJ1-2, with a tentative D call TRBD1 (6 bases). The CDR3 runs to 15 residues. The germline V and J ends were trimmed by 2 bases and 5 bases, with 15 bases remaining between them. Germline assignment: CDR1 KGHSH and CDR2 LQKENI. The CDR3 DNA is TGTGCCAGCTCACCAATGGCAGGGGATTTATATGGCTACACCTTC. Translated, it gives CASSPMAGDLYGYTF.

This clone was detected once. This rearrangement joins TRBV6-6 to TRBJ2-1, with TRBD2 identical over 8 bases. The V segment lost 6 bases and the J segment 7 bases; nucleotides outside the gene matches: 14. Looked up from germline, CDR1 is MNHNY and CDR2 is SVGAGI (reference sequence). This CDR3 contains 16 residues. The CDR3 here is CASSTSGGGHTNEQFF. CDR3 DNA: TGTGCCAGCAGCACGTCGGGCGGGGGGCACACTAATGAGCAGTTCTTC.

The chain carries TRBV30 and TRBJ2-3; D possibly corresponds to TRBD2 (5 bases). The V end was cut by 4 bases, the J end by 3 bases, with 17 bases between. The CDR3 has 15 residues. Germline V CDR1 and CDR2: GTSNPN, SVGIG (reference sequence). CDR3 sequence (DNA): TGTGCCTGGAAGCGGCTCCGGGGAGAAACAGATACGCAGTATTTT. Translation gives CAWKRLRGETDTQYF. The entire variable domain, with the rest obtained from reference TRBV30 and TRBJ2-3, is as follows: SQTIHQWPATLVQPVGSPLSLECTVEGTSNPNLYWYRQAAGRGLQLLFYSVGIGQISSEVPQNLSASRPQDRQFILSSKKLLLSDSGFYLCAWKRLRGETDTQYFGPGTRLTVL.

J is TRBJ1-5 and V is TRBV18; a weak D match, TRBD1 (5 bases). CDR3 length: 15 amino acids. Trimming removed 0 bases at V and 3 bases at J, with 9 bases between. CDR1 and CDR2 from the germline V gene are KGHSH and LQKENI. The CDR3 protein is CASSPPGGVNQPQHF. The CDR3 DNA reads as TGTGCCAGCTCACCACCCGGAGGGGTCAATCAGCCCCAGCATTTT.

In DNA, the CDR3 is TGTGCCAGTAGTATATTGAGGACGTCAAACACTGAAGCTTTCTTT. Amino acid sequence: CASSILRTSNTEAFF. The chain joins TRBV19 to TRBJ1-1; D is ambiguous. Germline V lookup: CDR1 LNHDA, CDR2 SQIVND (reference sequence). The ends were cut back, 2 bases at V and 2 bases at J, with 12 bases in the middle. The length of the CDR3 is 15 residues. Combining the CDR3 with reference TRBV19 and TRBJ1-1 gives the whole variable domain DGGITQSPKYLFRKEGQNVTLSCEQNLNHDAMYWYRQDPGQGLRLIYYSQIVNDFQKGDIAEGYSVSREKKESFPLTVTSAQKNPTAFYLCASSILRTSNTEAFFGQGTRLTVV.

V gene TRBV28 combines with J gene TRBJ1-1; the D gene is possibly TRBD1 (5 bases). The CDR3 spans 16 residues. CDR1 and CDR2 (germline): MDHEN, SYDVKM. Trimming removed 3 bases at V and 4 bases at J, with 18 bases between. Here the CDR3 DNA reads TGTGCCAGCAGTTTTGGTACAGGTTTAGGGAGCACTGAAGCTTTCTTT. As protein: CASSFGTGLGSTEAFF. Full variable domain (rest looked up from reference TRBV28 and TRBJ1-1): DVKVTQSSRYLVKRTGEKVFLECVQDMDHENMFWYRQDPGLGLRLIYFSYDVKMKEKGDIPEGYSVSREKKERFSLILESASTNQTSMYLCASSFGTGLGSTEAFFGQGTRLTVV.

The rearrangement joins TRBV5-1 to TRBJ1-6, with TRBD1 as a possible D gene (6 bases). The germline CDR1 and CDR2 sequences are SGHRS and YFSETQ. Trimming left V 0 bases short and J 8 bases short, with 9 bases between. The CDR3 totals 14 residues. CDR3 DNA: TGCGCCAGCAGCTTGGCAGGGGCCGATTCACCCCTCCACTTT. Protein product: CASSLAGADSPLHF.

This rearrangement joins TRBV27 to TRBJ1-6, with 7 bases lining up with TRBD1. Germline CDR1 MNHEY, CDR2 SMNVEV (reference sequence). The CDR3 covers 15 residues. Germline trimming cut 2 bases from V and 6 bases from J; bases unmatched to any gene: 4. The CDR3 DNA reads TGTGCCAGCAGTTTACAGACAGGGTCTAATTCACCCCTCCACTTT. It codes for CASSLQTGSNSPLHF.

This clone showed up just once. The V gene is TRBV19, the J gene TRBJ2-3, with 10 bases lining up with TRBD2. V shed 1 base, J shed 5 bases, and the junction held 6 bases outside the gene matches. The CDR3 extends over 16 amino acids. The germline CDR1 and CDR2 sequences are LNHDA and SQIVND (reference sequence). In nucleotides, the CDR3 is TGTGCCAGTAGTATAGGGAGCGGGGGGGGAGAAGATACGCAGTATTTT. Residues: CASSIGSGGGEDTQYF.

Written as DNA, the CDR3 is TGTGCCAGCAGATACATGACAGAGAACACTGAAGCTTTCTTT. It is translated as CASRYMTENTEAFF. This chain connects TRBV6-6 to TRBJ1-1; D might be TRBD1 (5 bases). The CDR3 has 14 residues. Trimming stripped 6 bases from V and 1 base from J, with 12 bases between. Germline CDR1 and CDR2: MNHNY and SVGAGI (reference sequence).

The chain recombines TRBV7-8 with TRBJ2-2, with 10 nucleotides matching TRBD1. This CDR3 comprises 16 residues. V lost 1 base, J lost 5 bases, and 4 bases stayed unmatched. Germline V gene data show CDR1 as SGHVS and CDR2 as FQNEAQ. CDR3 nucleotide sequence: TGTGCCAGCAGCTTAGTTCTGGGACAGGGGACCGGGGAGCTGTTTTTT. This codes for CASSLVLGQGTGELFF.

The chain employs TRBV7-6 and TRBJ1-1; D unclear. This CDR3 spans 14 amino acids. CDR1 is SGHVS, CDR2 FNYEAQ, per germline. V lost 4 bases to trimming and J lost 1 base, with 10 bases between them. The CDR3 bases are TGTGCCAGCAGCTCCTCGACGGGGAACACTGAAGCTTTCTTT. Protein product: CASSSSTGNTEAFF.

This clone has a handful of counts. The chain couples TRBV30 to TRBJ2-3, with 10 bases lining up with TRBD2. V dropped 0 bases and J dropped 6; count of bases not matched to a gene: 12. This CDR3 is 17 amino acids long. In germline, CDR1 is GTSNPN, CDR2 SVGIG (reference sequence). The CDR3 bases are TGTGCCTGGAGTGTACTTGGTGGAGCGGGGGGGCCGGATACGCAGTATTTT. This codes for CAWSVLGGAGGPDTQYF.

The V gene is TRBV19, the J gene TRBJ1-5; unclear D gene. CDR1 is LNHDA and CDR2 is SQIVND in the germline V gene (reference sequence). The V gene lost 4 bases and the J gene lost 0 bases, with 10 bases spanning the gap. CDR3 length: 15 amino acids. CDR3 sequence: CASSTGEASNQPQHF. For the CDR3, the DNA is TGTGCCAGTAGTACCGGGGAGGCTAGCAATCAGCCCCAGCATTTT. The full variable domain, rest sourced from reference TRBV19 and TRBJ1-5, is DGGITQSPKYLFRKEGQNVTLSCEQNLNHDAMYWYRQDPGQGLRLIYYSQIVNDFQKGDIAEGYSVSREKKESFPLTVTSAQKNPTAFYLCASSTGEASNQPQHFGDGTRLSIL.

This clone was observed once. The chain recombines TRBV3-1 (or the pseudogene TRBV3-2) with TRBJ1-6; no definite D call. V lost 1 base, J lost 12 bases, and 7 bases lay in between. Germline V gene sequence: CDR1 LGHDT, CDR2 YNNKEL (reference sequence). CDR3 length: 12 residues. This CDR3 reads CASSQGVGPLHF. The CDR3 coding sequence is TGTGCCAGCAGCCAAGGGGTTGGACCCCTCCACTTT.

The rearrangement links TRBV5-1 to TRBJ2-1, with D tentatively TRBD2 (5 bases). Germline values: CDR1 SGHRS, CDR2 YFSETQ. The CDR3 loop spans 15 amino acids. V was clipped by 4 bases and J by 6 bases, with 17 bases between them. Here the CDR3 reads CASSPTGEGSNEQFF. Written as DNA, the CDR3 is TGCGCCAGCAGCCCAACGGGTGAGGGCTCCAATGAGCAGTTCTTC.

The V call is TRBV5-4, the J call TRBJ1-1; D ambiguous. This CDR3 has 14 residues. Germline assignment: CDR1 SGHNT and CDR2 YYREEE (reference sequence). V dropped 0 bases and J dropped 6 bases, with 12 bases sitting between them. The CDR3 DNA sequence: TGTGCCAGCAGCTTGGAGGGCCTAAGGGCTGAAGCTTTCTTT. Residues: CASSLEGLRAEAFF.